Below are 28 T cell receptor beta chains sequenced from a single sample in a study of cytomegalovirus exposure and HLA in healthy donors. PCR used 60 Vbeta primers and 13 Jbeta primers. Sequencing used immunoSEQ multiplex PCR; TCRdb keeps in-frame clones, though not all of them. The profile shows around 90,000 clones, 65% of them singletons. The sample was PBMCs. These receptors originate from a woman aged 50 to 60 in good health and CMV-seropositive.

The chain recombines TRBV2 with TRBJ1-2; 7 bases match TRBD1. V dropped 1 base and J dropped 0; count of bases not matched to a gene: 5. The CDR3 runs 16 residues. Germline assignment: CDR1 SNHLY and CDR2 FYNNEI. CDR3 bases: TGTGCCAGCAGTGAAGTTCGGGACAGAGCTAACTATGGCTACACCTTC. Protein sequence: CASSEVRDRANYGYTF.

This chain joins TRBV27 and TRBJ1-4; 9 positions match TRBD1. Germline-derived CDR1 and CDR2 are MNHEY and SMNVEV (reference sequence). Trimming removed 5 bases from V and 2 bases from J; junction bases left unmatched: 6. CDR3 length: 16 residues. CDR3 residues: CASSPGQGRTNEKLFF. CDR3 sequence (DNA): TGTGCCAGCAGTCCGGGACAGGGTCGCACTAATGAAAAACTGTTTTTT.

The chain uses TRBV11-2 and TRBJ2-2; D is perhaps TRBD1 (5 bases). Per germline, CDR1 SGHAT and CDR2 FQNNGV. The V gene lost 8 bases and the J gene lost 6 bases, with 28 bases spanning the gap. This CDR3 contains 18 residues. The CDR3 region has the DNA TGTGCCAGCCGATTCCGGGCCGGAAATACCAGGGTCGCCGGGGAGCTGTTTTTT. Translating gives CASRFRAGNTRVAGELFF.

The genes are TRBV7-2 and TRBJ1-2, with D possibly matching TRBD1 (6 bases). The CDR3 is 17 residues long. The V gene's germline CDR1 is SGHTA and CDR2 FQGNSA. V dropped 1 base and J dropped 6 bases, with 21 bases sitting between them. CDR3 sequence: CASSLDLGGRGTDGYTF. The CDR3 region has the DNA TGTGCCAGCAGCTTAGACCTCGGGGGGCGCGGAACTGATGGCTACACCTTC.

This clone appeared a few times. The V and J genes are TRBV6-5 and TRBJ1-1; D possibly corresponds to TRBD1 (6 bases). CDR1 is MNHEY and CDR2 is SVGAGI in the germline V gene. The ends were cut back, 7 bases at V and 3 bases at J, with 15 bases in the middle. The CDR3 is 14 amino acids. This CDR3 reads CASNNRASHTEAFF. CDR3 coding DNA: TGTGCCAGCAACAACAGGGCTTCTCACACTGAAGCTTTCTTT.

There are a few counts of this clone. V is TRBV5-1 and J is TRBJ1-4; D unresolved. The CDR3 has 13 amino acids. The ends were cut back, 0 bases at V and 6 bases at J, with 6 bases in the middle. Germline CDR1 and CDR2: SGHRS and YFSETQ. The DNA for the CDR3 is TGCGCCAGCAGCTTGGCGGCGGATGAAAAACTGTTTTTT. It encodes CASSLAADEKLFF. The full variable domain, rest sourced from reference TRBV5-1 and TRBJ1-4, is KAGVTQTPRYLIKTRGQQVTLSCSPISGHRSVSWYQQTPGQGLQFLFEYFSETQRNKGNFPGRFSGRQFSNSRSEMNVSTLELGDSALYLCASSLAADEKLFFGSGTQLSVL.

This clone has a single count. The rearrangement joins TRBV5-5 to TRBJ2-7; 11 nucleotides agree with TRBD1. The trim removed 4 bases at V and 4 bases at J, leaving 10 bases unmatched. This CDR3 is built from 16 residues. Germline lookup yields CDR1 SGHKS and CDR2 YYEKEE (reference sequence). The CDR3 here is CASSLSGDRGTYEQYF. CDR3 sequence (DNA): TGTGCCAGCAGCCTTTCTGGGGACAGGGGGACGTACGAGCAGTACTTC.

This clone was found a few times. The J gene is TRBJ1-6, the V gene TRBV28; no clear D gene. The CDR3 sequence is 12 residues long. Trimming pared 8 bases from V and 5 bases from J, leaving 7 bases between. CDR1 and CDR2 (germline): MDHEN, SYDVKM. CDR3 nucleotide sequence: TGTGCCAGCTCGGGGAATAATTCACCCCTCCACTTT. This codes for CASSGNNSPLHF.

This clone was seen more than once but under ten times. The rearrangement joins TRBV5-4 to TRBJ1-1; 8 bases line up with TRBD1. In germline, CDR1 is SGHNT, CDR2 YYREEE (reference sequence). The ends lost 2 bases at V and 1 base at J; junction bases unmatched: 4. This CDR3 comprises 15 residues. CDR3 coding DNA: TGTGCCAGCAGCTTCTGGGACAGGACGAACACTGAAGCTTTCTTT. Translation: CASSFWDRTNTEAFF. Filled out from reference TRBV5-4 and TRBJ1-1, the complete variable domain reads ETGVTQSPTHLIKTRGQQVTLRCSSQSGHNTVSWYQQALGQGPQFIFQYYREEENGRGNFPPRFSGLQFPNYSSELNVNALELDDSALYLCASSFWDRTNTEAFFGQGTRLTVV.

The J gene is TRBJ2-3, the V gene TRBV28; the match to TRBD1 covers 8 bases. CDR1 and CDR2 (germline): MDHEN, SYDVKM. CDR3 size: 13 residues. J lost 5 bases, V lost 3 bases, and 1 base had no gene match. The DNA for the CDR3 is TGTGCCAGCAGTTTGGGACAGGAAGATACGCAGTATTTT. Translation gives CASSLGQEDTQYF.

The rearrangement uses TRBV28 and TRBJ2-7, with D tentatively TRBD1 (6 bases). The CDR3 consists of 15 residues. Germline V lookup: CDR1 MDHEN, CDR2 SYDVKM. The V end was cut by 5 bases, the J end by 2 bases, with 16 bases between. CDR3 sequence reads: CASSTFRTEPYEQYF. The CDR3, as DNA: TGTGCCAGCAGTACCTTCCGGACAGAACCCTACGAGCAGTACTTC. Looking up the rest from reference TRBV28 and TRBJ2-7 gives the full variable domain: DVKVTQSSRYLVKRTGEKVFLECVQDMDHENMFWYRQDPGLGLRLIYFSYDVKMKEKGDIPEGYSVSREKKERFSLILESASTNQTSMYLCASSTFRTEPYEQYFGPGTRLTVT.

CDR3 residues: CASSPGGYYGYTF. CDR3 sequence (DNA): TGTGCCAGCAGCCCAGGGGGCTACTATGGCTACACCTTC. V and J are TRBV28 and TRBJ1-2, with 8 bases fitting TRBD1. J lost 3 bases, V lost 6 bases, and 3 bases had no gene match. Per germline, CDR1 MDHEN and CDR2 SYDVKM. The CDR3 is made up of 13 amino acids.

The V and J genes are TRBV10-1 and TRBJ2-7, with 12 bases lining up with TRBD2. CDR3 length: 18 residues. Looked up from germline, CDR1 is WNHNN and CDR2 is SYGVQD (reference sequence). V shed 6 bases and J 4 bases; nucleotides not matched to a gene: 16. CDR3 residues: CASRGKLAGGSKGYEQYF. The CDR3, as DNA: TGCGCCAGCAGAGGTAAACTAGCGGGGGGCTCTAAGGGATACGAGCAGTACTTC.

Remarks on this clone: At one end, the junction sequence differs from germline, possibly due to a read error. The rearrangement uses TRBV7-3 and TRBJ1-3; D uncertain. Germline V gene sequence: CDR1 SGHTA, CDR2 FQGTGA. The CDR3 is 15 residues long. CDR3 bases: TGTGCCAGCAGCCTAACCGGGGAATTGGGAAACACCATATATTTT. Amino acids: CASSLTGELGNTIYF. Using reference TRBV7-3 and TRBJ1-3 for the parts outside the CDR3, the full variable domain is GAGVSQTPSNKVTEKGKYVELRCDPISGHTALYWYRQSLGQGPEFLIYFQGTGAADDSGLPNDRFFAVRPEGSVSTLKIQRTERGDSAVYLCASSLTGELGNTIYFGEGSWLTVV.

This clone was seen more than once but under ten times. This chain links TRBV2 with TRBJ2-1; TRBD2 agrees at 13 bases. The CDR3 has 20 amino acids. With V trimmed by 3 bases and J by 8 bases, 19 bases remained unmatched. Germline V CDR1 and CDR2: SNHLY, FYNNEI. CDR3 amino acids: CASSDAYKGTSGELIYEQFF. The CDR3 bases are TGTGCCAGCAGTGATGCGTACAAAGGGACTAGCGGGGAACTTATCTATGAGCAGTTCTTC.

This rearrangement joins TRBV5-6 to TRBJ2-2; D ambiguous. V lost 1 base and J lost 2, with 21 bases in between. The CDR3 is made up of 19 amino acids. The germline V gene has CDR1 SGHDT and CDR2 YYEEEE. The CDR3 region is CASSLLSRFGQTNTGELFF. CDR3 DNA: TGTGCCAGCAGCTTGTTAAGCCGCTTTGGCCAGACAAACACCGGGGAGCTGTTTTTT.

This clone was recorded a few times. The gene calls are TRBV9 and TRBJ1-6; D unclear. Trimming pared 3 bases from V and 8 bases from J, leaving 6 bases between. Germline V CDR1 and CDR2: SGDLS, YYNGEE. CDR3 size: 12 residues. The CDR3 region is CASSGGDSPLHF. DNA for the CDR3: TGTGCCAGCAGCGGAGGTGATTCACCCCTCCACTTT.

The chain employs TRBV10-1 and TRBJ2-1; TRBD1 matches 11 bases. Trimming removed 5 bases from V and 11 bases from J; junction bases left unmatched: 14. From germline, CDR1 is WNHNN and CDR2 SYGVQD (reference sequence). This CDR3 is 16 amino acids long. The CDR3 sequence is CASSPEGQGARHQQFF. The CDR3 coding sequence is TGCGCCAGCAGTCCCGAAGGACAGGGGGCTCGCCATCAGCAGTTCTTC.

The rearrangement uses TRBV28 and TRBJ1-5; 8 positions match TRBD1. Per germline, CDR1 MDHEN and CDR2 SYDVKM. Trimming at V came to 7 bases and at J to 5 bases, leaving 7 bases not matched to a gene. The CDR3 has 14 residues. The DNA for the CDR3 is TGTGCCAGCACCTCTGGACAGGGTGATCAGCCCCAGCATTTT. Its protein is CASTSGQGDQPQHF.

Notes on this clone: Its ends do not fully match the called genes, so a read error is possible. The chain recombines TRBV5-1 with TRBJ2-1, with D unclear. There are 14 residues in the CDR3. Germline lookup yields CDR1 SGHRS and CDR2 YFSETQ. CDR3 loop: CASSLFNSDNEQFF. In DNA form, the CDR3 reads TGCGCCAGCAGCTTGTTTAACTCCGACAATGAGCAGTTCTTC.

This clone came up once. The CDR3 DNA follows: TGTGCCAGCAGCTTATACAGGGTTTCTGAAGCTTTCTTT. Its protein product is CASSLYRVSEAFF. This chain links TRBV7-3 with TRBJ1-1; D is perhaps TRBD1 (6 bases). V was cut by 2 bases and J by 6 bases, with 10 bases left in between. From germline, CDR1 is SGHTA and CDR2 FQGTGA. This CDR3 contains 13 residues.

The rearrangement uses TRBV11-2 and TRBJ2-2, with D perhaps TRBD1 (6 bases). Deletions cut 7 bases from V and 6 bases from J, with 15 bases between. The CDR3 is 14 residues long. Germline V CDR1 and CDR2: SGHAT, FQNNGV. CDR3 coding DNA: TGTGCCAGCACAATCACAGGGATCGCCGGGGAGCTGTTTTTT. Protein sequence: CASTITGIAGELFF.

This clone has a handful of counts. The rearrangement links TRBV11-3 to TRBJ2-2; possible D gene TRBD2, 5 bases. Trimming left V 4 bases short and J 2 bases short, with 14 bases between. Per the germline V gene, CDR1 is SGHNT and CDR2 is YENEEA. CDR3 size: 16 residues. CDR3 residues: CASSSWELGNTGELFF. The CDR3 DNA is TGTGCCAGCAGCTCGTGGGAGTTGGGAAACACCGGGGAGCTGTTTTTT.

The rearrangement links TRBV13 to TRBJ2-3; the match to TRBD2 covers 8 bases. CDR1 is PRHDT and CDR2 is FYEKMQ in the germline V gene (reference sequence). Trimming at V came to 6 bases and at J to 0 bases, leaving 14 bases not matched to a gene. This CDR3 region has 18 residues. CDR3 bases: TGTGCCAGCAGTAGGAGCGGGGGCCGCACACCTAGCACAGATACGCAGTATTTT. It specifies CASSRSGGRTPSTDTQYF.

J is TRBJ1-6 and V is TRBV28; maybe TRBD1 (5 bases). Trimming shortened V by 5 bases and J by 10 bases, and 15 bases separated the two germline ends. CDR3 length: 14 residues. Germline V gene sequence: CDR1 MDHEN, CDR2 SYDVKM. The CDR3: CASSLGGSGSPLHF. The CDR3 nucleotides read TGTGCCAGCAGTCTCGGGGGGTCGGGATCACCCCTCCACTTT.

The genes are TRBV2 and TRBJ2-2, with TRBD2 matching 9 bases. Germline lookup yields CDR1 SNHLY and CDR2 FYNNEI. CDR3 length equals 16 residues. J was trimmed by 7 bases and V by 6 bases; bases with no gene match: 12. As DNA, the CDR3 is TGTGCCAGCAGCCCTAGGGGCGGGGGGGCTCTCGGGGAGCTGTTTTTT. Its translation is CASSPRGGGALGELFF. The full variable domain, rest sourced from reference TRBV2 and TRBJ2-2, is EPEVTQTPSHQVTQMGQEVILRCVPISNHLYFYWYRQILGQKVEFLVSFYNNEISEKSEIFDDQFSVERPDGSNFTLKIRSTKLEDSAMYFCASSPRGGGALGELFFGEGSRLTVL.

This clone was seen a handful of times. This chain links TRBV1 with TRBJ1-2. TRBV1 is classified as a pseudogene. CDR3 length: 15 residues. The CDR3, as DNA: TGCACCAGCAGCCTTCCGGGAGCTCAGTCTGGTGGCTACACCTTC. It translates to CTSSLPGAQSGGYTF.

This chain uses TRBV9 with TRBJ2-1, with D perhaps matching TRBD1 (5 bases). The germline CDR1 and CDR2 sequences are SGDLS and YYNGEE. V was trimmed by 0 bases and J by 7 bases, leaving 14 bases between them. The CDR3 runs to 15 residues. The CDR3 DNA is TGTGCCAGCAGCGTAGGGGGCCAACAAAGAAATGAGCAGTTCTTC. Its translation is CASSVGGQQRNEQFF.